This entry concerns a single TCR beta chain. This sample stems from a study of T cells after somatic rescue of genetic block. Germline-derived CDR1 and CDR2 are LGHNA and YSLEER. Trimming removed 0 bases at V and 1 base at J, with 9 bases between. This CDR3 has 15 residues. The data were produced by immunoSEQ multiplex PCR, yet TCRdb's version contains in-frame clones alone and is incomplete. Of some 90,000 clones listed, over 80% are singletons. The chain couples TRBV4-3 to TRBJ1-2; a possible D gene is TRBD1 (5 bases). The TCR sequence derives from a young woman. Input material: peripheral blood mononuclear cells (PBMCs). This CDR3 is CASSQDGGVNYGYTF. CDR3 coding DNA: TGCGCCAGCAGCCAAGATGGGGGAGTTAACTATGGCTACACCTTC.